The rows below give T cell receptor beta chains drawn from one sample of a study of OX40 agonist ivuxolimab in advanced cancers. Only in-frame clones appear in the TCRdb table, and some are missing; sequencing was by immunoSEQ multiplex PCR. In the table there are roughly 92,000 clones, around 88% of which are singletons. This specimen consisted of CD4+ or CD8+ T cells sorted from blood, obtained in a trial of the OX40 agonist ivuxolimab. These receptors all come from an adult with an advanced solid tumor such as melanoma, head and neck, liver or kidney cancer. Each CDR3 is given with its conserved first and last residue. Fields, in order: V gene, J gene, D gene, clone size, CDR3 protein, CDR3 DNA. A D gene is named only where the DNA matches it firmly. The listing skips clone size in some rows; elsewhere it reads once, few, many or a size class.

v_call: TRBV28; j_call: TRBJ2-5; d_call: .; clone_size: .; cdr3_aa: CASSLEQETQYF; cdr3_nt: TGTGCCAGCAGCTTGGAGCAAGAGACCCAGTACTTC
v_call: TRBV6-5; j_call: TRBJ2-7; d_call: .; clone_size: .; cdr3_aa: CASSRDPGHTYEQYF; cdr3_nt: TGTGCCAGCAGTCGAGATCCGGGACACACCTACGAGCAGTACTTC
v_call: TRBV7-9; j_call: TRBJ2-5; d_call: .; clone_size: .; cdr3_aa: CASSRRDQETQYF; cdr3_nt: TGTGCCAGCAGCCGCAGGGACCAAGAGACCCAGTACTTC
v_call: TRBV28; j_call: TRBJ1-5; d_call: .; clone_size: .; cdr3_aa: CASSSPGPHQPQHF; cdr3_nt: TGTGCCAGCAGTTCTCCGGGCCCTCATCAGCCCCAGCATTTT
v_call: TRBV6-5; j_call: TRBJ2-7; d_call: .; clone_size: .; cdr3_aa: CASSYSARRSTYEQYF; cdr3_nt: TGTGCCAGCAGTTACTCGGCAAGGCGAAGTACCTACGAGCAGTACTTC
v_call: TRBV18; j_call: TRBJ2-1; d_call: TRBD2; clone_size: few; cdr3_aa: CASSPLAGVYNEQFF; cdr3_nt: TGTGCCAGCTCACCACTGGCGGGAGTCTACAATGAGCAGTTCTTC
v_call: TRBV5-1; j_call: TRBJ2-5; d_call: TRBD2; clone_size: .; cdr3_aa: CASSSGLAGGPHQETQYF; cdr3_nt: TGCGCCAGCAGCTCCGGACTAGCGGGAGGCCCCCACCAAGAGACCCAGTACTTC
v_call: TRBV11-2; j_call: TRBJ2-3; d_call: TRBD1; clone_size: .; cdr3_aa: CASSLDAQGAGTDTQYF; cdr3_nt: TGTGCCAGCAGCTTAGACGCTCAGGGGGCGGGCACAGATACGCAGTATTTT
v_call: TRBV15; j_call: TRBJ1-5; d_call: TRBD1; clone_size: .; cdr3_aa: CATSLGQSNQPQHF; cdr3_nt: TGTGCCACCAGCTTGGGACAGAGCAATCAGCCCCAGCATTTT
v_call: TRBV19; j_call: TRBJ2-2; d_call: .; clone_size: .; cdr3_aa: CASSIGVALNTGELFF; cdr3_nt: TGTGCCAGTAGTATCGGGGTAGCCCTGAACACCGGGGAGCTGTTTTTT
v_call: TRBV4-1; j_call: TRBJ2-3; d_call: .; clone_size: .; cdr3_aa: CASSYRASSTDTQYF; cdr3_nt: TGCGCCAGCAGCTACAGGGCCTCTAGCACAGATACGCAGTATTTT
v_call: TRBV29-1; j_call: TRBJ1-2; d_call: .; clone_size: .; cdr3_aa: CSVEDWGGVDYGYTF; cdr3_nt: TGCAGCGTTGAAGATTGGGGAGGGGTCGACTATGGCTACACCTTC
v_call: TRBV18; j_call: TRBJ2-1; d_call: TRBD2; clone_size: .; cdr3_aa: CASSPPVTSGSALLLLYNEQFF; cdr3_nt: TGTGCCAGCTCACCACCGGTAACTAGCGGGAGCGCACTACTTTTACTTTACAATGAGCAGTTCTTC
v_call: TRBV5-5; j_call: TRBJ1-3; d_call: .; clone_size: .; cdr3_aa: CASSEANINTIYF; cdr3_nt: TGTGCCAGCAGCGAGGCAAACATAAACACCATATATTTT
v_call: TRBV6-1; j_call: TRBJ1-3; d_call: TRBD1; clone_size: once; cdr3_aa: CASSDPGQGAVGNTIYF; cdr3_nt: TGTGCCAGCAGTGACCCCGGACAGGGGGCGGTAGGAAACACCATATATTTT
v_call: TRBV7-2; j_call: TRBJ2-5; d_call: .; clone_size: .; cdr3_aa: CASSSNILETQYF; cdr3_nt: TGTGCCAGCAGCTCCAATATCTTGGAGACCCAGTACTTC